This T cell receptor (beta chain) came from a study of control samples from healthy donors and cancer patients. Some clones are missing from TCRdb's copy, which holds only in-frame ones; the method was immunoSEQ multiplex PCR. In the table there are about 94,000 clones, roughly nine tenths of which are singletons. This CDR3 spans 15 amino acids. Germline values: CDR1 SGHNT, CDR2 YYREEE (reference sequence). J was trimmed by 1 base and V by 4 bases; bases with no gene match: 6. The source is a woman aged 18-29 years in good health. V usage is TRBV5-4 and J usage is TRBJ1-1, with 8 nucleotides matching TRBD1. Specimen: blood. The CDR3: CASSAPGQANTEAFF. DNA for the CDR3: TGTGCCAGCAGCGCTCCGGGACAGGCGAACACTGAAGCTTTCTTT.